The T cell receptor beta chain under discussion was sequenced for a study of blood T cell repertoires in COVID-19. Study summary: Acute-phase and convalescent COVID-19 samples originated in the United States, Italy and Spain. The cDNA or gDNA used as material had been derived from T cells, B-cell-depleted T cells, or PBMCs.

The CDR3 covers 16 residues. Trimming at V came to 0 bases and at J to 2 bases, leaving 2 bases not matched to a gene. Per germline, CDR1 SGHTA and CDR2 FQGTGA. The repertoire was sequenced with immunoSEQ multiplex PCR; TCRdb's copy has only in-frame clones and lacks some. The sample has approximately 45,000 clones, 90% seen once; the top ten hold 5.1%. The origin of this receptor is a man aged 70-80 years with acute or convalescent COVID-19. Specimen: peripheral blood. The V call is TRBV7-3, the J call TRBJ2-5; 11 nucleotides align to TRBD2. The chain's CDR3 is CASSLTASGGQETQYF. The DNA of the CDR3 is TGTGCCAGCAGCTTAACGGCTAGCGGGGGGCAAGAGACCCAGTACTTC.